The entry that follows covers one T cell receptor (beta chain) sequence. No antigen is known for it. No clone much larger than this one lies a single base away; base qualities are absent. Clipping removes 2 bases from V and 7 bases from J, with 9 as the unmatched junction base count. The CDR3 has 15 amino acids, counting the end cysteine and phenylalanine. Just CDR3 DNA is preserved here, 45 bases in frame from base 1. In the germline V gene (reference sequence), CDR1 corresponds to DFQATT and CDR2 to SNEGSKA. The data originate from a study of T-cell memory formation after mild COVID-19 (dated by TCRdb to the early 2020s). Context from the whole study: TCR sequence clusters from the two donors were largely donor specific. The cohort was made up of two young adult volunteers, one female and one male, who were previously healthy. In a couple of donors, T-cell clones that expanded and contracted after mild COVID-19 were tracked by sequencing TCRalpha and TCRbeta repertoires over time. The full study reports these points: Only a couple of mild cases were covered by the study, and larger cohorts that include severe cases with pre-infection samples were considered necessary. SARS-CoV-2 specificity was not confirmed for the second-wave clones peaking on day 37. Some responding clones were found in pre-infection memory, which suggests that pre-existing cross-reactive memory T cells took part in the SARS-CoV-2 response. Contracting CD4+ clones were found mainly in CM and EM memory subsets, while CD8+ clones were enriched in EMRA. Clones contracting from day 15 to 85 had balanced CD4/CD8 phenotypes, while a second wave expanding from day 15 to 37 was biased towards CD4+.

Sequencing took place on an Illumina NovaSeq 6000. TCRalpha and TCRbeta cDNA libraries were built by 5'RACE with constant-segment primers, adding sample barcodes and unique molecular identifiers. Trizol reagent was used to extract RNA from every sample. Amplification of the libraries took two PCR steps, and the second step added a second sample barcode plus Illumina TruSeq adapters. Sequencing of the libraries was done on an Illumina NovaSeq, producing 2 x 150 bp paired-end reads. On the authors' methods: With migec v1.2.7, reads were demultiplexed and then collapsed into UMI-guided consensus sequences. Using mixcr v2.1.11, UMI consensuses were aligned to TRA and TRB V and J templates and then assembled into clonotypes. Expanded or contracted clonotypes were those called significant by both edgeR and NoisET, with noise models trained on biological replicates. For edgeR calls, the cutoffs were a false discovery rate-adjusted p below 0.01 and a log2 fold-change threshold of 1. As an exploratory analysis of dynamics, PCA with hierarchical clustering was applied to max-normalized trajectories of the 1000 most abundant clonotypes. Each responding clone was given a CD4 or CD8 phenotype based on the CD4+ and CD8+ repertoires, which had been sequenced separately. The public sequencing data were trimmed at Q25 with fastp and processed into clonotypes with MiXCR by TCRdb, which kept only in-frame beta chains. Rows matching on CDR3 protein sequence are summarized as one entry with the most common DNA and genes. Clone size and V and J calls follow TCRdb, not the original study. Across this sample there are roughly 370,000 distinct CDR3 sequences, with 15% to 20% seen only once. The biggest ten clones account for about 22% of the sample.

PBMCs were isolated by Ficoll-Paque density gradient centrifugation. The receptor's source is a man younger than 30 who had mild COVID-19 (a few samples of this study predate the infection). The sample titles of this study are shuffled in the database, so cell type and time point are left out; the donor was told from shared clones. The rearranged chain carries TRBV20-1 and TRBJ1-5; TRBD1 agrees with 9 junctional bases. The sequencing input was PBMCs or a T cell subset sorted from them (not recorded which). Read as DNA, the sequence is TGCAGTGCTAGACCCCCAGGGACAGGGCGACAGCCCCAGCATTTT. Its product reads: CSARPPGTGRQPQHF.